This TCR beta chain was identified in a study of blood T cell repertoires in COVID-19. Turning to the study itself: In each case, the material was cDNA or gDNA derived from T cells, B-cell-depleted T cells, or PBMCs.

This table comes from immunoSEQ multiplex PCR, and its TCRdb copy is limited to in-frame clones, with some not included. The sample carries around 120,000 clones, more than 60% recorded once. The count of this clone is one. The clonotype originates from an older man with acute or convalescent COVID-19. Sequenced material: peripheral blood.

The CDR3 bases are TGCGCCAGCAGCCAAGGCGGGGGAAGCTCCTACAATGAGCAGTTCTTC. Translation gives CASSQGGGSSYNEQFF. This chain links TRBV4-3 with TRBJ2-1; 7 positions match TRBD2. Germline CDR1 is LGHNA and CDR2 is YSLEER. This CDR3 is 16 amino acids long. The V and J ends lost 1 base and 0 bases, in that order; junction bases with no gene match: 3.